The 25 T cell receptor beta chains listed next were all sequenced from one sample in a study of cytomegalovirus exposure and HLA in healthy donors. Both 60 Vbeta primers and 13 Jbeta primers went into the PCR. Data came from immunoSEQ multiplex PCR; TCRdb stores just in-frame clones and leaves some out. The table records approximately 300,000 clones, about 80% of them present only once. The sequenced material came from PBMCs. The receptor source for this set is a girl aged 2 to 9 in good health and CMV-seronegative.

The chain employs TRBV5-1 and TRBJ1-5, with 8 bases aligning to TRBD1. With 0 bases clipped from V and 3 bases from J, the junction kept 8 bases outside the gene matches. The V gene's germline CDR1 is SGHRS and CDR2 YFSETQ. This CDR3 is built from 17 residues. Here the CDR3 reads CASSLEPQGANNQPQHF. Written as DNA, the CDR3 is TGCGCCAGCAGCTTGGAGCCCCAGGGGGCAAACAATCAGCCCCAGCATTTT.

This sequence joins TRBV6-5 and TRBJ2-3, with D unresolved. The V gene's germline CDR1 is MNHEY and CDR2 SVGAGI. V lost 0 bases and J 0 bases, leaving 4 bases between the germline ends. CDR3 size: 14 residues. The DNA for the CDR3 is TGTGCCAGCAGTTACTCTCTCAGCACAGATACGCAGTATTTT. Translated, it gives CASSYSLSTDTQYF.

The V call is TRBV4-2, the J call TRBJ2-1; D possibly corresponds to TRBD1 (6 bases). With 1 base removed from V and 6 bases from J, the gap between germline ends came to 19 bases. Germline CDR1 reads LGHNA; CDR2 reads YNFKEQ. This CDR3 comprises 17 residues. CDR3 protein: CASSQADSRRMGNEQFF. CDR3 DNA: TGTGCCAGCAGCCAAGCGGACAGTCGGAGGATGGGCAATGAGCAGTTCTTC.

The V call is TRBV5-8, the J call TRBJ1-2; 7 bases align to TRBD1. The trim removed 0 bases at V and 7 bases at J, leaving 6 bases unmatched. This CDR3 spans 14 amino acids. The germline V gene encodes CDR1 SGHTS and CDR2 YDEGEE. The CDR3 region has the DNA TGTGCCAGCAGCTTGGACAGGGGAATGAGTGGCTACACCTTC. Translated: CASSLDRGMSGYTF.

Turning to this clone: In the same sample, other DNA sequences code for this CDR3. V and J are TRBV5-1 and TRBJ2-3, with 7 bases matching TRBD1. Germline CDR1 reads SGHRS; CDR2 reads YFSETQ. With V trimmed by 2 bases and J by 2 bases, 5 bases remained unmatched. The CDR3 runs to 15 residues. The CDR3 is CASSLGDRVTDTQYF. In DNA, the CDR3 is TGCGCCAGCAGCTTAGGAGACAGGGTCACAGATACGCAGTATTTT. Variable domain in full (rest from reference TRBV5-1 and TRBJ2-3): KAGVTQTPRYLIKTRGQQVTLSCSPISGHRSVSWYQQTPGQGLQFLFEYFSETQRNKGNFPGRFSGRQFSNSRSEMNVSTLELGDSALYLCASSLGDRVTDTQYFGPGTRLTVL.

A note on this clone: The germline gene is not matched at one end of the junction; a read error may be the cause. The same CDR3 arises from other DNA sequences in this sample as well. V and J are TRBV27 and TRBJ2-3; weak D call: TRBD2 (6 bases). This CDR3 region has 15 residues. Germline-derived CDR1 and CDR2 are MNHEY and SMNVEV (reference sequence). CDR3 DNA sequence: TGTGCCAGCAGCTTATCTGCGGGGCGCACAGATACGCAGTATTTT. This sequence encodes CASSLSAGRTDTQYF.

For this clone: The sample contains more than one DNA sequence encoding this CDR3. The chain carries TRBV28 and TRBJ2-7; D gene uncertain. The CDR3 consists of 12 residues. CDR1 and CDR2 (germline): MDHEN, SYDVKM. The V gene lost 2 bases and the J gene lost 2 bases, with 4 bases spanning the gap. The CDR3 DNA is TGTGCCAGCAGTTTAACTCCCTACGAGCAGTACTTC. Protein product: CASSLTPYEQYF.

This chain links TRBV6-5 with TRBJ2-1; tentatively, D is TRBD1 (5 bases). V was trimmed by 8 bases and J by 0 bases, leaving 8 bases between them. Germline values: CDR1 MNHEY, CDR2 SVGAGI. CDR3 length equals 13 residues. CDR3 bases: TGTGCCAGCGGCAGGGACTCCTACAATGAGCAGTTCTTC. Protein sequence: CASGRDSYNEQFF.

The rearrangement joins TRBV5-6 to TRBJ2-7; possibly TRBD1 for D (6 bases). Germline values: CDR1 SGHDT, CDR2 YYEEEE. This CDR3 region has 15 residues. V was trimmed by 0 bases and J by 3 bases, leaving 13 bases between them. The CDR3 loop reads CASSLGQVGVYEQYF. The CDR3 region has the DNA TGTGCCAGCAGCTTGGGACAGGTGGGGGTCTACGAGCAGTACTTC. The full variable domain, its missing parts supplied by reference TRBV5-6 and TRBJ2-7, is DAGVTQSPTHLIKTRGQQVTLRCSPKSGHDTVSWYQQALGQGPQFIFQYYEEEERQRGNFPDRFSGHQFPNYSSELNVNALLLGDSALYLCASSLGQVGVYEQYFGPGTRLTVT.

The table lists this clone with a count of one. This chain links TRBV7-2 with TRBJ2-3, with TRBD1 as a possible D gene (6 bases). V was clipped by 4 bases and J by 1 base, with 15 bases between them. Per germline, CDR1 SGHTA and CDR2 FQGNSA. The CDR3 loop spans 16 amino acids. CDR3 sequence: CASSSKPRGRTDTQYF. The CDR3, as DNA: TGTGCCAGCAGCTCAAAGCCCAGGGGTCGCACAGATACGCAGTATTTT. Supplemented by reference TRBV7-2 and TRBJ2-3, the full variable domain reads GAGVSQSPSNKVTEKGKDVELRCDPISGHTALYWYRQSLGQGLEFLIYFQGNSAPDKSGLPSDRFSAERTGGSVSTLTIQRTQQEDSAVYLCASSSKPRGRTDTQYFGPGTRLTVL.

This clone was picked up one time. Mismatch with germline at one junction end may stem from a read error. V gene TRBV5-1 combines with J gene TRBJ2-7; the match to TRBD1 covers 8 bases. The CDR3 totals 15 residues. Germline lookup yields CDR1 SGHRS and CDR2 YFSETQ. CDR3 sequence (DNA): TGCGCCAGCAGCTTACCGACAGGGGATTCCTCCGAGCAGTACTTC. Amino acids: CASSLPTGDSSEQYF. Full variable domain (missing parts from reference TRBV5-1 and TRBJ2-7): KAGVTQTPRYLIKTRGQQVTLSCSPISGHRSVSWYQQTPGQGLQFLFEYFSETQRNKGNFPGRFSGRQFSNSRSEMNVSTLELGDSALYLCASSLPTGDSSEQYFGPGTRLTVT.

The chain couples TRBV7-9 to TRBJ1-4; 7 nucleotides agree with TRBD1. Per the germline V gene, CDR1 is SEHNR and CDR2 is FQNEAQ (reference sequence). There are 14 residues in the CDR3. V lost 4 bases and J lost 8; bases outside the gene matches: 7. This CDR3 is CASSSEGAREKLFF. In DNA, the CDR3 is TGTGCCAGCAGCTCTGAGGGGGCGCGAGAAAAACTGTTTTTT.

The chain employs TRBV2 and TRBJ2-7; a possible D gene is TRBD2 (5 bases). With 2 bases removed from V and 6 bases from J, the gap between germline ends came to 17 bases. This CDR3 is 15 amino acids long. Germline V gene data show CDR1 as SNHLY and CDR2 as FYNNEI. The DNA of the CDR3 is TGTGCCAGCAGTGAATGGAGGTCGTATACAGCCGAGCAGTACTTC. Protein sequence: CASSEWRSYTAEQYF. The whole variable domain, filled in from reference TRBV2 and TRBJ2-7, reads EPEVTQTPSHQVTQMGQEVILRCVPISNHLYFYWYRQILGQKVEFLVSFYNNEISEKSEIFDDQFSVERPDGSNFTLKIRSTKLEDSAMYFCASSEWRSYTAEQYFGPGTRLTVT.

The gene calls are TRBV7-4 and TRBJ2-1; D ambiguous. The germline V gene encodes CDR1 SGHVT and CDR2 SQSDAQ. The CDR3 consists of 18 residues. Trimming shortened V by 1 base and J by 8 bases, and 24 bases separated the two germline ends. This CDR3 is CASSLGPPPSGSFDEQFF. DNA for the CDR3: TGTGCCAGCAGCTTAGGCCCCCCCCCGTCTGGTAGTTTCGATGAGCAGTTCTTC.

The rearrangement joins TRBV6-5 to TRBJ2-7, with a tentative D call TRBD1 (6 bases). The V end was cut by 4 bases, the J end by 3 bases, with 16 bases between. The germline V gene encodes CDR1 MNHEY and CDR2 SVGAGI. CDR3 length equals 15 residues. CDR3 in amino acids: CASSSDRPSLYEQYF. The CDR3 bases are TGTGCCAGCAGTTCGGACAGACCCAGTCTCTACGAGCAGTACTTC.

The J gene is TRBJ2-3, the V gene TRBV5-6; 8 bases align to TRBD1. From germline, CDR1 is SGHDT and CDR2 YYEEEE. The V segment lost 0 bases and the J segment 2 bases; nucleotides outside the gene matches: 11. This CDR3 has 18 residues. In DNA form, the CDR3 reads TGTGCCAGCAGCTTGGGGGGACAGGTATTAACCCTCACAGATACGCAGTATTTT. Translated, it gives CASSLGGQVLTLTDTQYF.

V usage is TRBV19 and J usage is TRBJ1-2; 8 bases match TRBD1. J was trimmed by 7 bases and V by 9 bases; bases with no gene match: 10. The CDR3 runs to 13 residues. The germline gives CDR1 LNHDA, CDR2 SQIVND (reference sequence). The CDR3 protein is CASVDRALGGYTF. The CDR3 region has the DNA TGTGCCAGCGTGGACAGGGCCTTAGGTGGCTACACCTTC.

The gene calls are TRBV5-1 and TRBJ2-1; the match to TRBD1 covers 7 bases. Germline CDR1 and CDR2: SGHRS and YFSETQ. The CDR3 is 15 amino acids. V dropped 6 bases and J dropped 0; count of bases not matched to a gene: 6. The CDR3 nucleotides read TGCGCCAGCACCCTGACAGGGAGCTCCTACAATGAGCAGTTCTTC. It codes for CASTLTGSSYNEQFF.

CDR3 region: CASSLFAGTSISDTQYF. The CDR3 nucleotides are TGTGCCAGCAGTCTTTTCGCCGGGACTAGCATTTCAGATACGCAGTATTTT. This rearrangement joins TRBV4-2 to TRBJ2-3; 9 bases are a match to TRBD2. Trimming took 6 bases from V and 4 from J; bases not matched to a gene: 14. The CDR3 is 17 amino acids. Germline values: CDR1 LGHNA, CDR2 YNFKEQ.

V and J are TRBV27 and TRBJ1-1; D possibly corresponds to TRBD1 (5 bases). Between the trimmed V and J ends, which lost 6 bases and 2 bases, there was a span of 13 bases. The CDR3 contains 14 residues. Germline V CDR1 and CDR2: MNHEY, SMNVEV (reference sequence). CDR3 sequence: CASRGGTDNTEAFF. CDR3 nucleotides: TGTGCCAGCAGGGGCGGGACGGACAACACTGAAGCTTTCTTT.

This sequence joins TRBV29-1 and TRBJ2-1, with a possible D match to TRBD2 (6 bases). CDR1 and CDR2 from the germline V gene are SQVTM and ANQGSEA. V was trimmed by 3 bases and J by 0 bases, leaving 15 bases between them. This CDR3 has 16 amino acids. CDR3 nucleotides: TGCAGCGTTGAGGGGGGTGATCTTAGCTCCTACAATGAGCAGTTCTTC. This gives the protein CSVEGGDLSSYNEQFF.

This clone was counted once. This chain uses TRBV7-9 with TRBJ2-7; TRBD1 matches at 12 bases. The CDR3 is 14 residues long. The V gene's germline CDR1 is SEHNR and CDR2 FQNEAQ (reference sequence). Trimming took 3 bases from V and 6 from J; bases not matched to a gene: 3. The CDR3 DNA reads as TGTGCCAGCAGCTTCCGGGACAGGGGGCGCGAGCAGTACTTC. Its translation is CASSFRDRGREQYF.

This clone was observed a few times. The CDR3 region is CASSGGIIRQETQYF. CDR3 sequence (DNA): TGTGCCAGCAGCGGAGGGATTATTCGACAAGAGACCCAGTACTTC. J is TRBJ2-5 and V is TRBV9; D possibly corresponds to TRBD2 (5 bases). CDR3 length: 15 amino acids. Germline V lookup: CDR1 SGDLS, CDR2 YYNGEE. The V end was cut by 3 bases, the J end by 2 bases, with 14 bases between.

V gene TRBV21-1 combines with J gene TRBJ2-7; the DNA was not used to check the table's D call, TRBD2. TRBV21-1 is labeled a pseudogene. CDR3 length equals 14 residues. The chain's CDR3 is CASSSSSGSYEQYF. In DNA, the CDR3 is TGTGCCAGCAGCTCATCTAGCGGCTCCTACGAGCAGTACTTC.

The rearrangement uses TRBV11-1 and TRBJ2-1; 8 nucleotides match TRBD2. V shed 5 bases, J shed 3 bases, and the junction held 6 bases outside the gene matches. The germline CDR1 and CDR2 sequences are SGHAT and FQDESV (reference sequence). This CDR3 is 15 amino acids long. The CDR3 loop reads CASSALAGLYNEQFF. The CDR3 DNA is TGTGCCAGCAGCGCTTTAGCGGGGCTCTACAATGAGCAGTTCTTC.